This entry is about one T cell receptor (beta chain). Its specificity is unknown. These data originate in a study of T cells expressing NK-cell markers. Points from the study as a whole: Among several donors, these clonotypes also ranked first in the CD3+CD56-NKG2C+ fraction.

The V gene's germline CDR1 is MDHEN and CDR2 SYDVKM. The CDR3 contains 16 residues. TCRdb reprocessed the 5' RACE reads; each CDR3 protein has one entry and no DNA is given. The sample includes 550,000 to 600,000 distinct CDR3 sequences. This sequence was found in a man younger than 30 in good health. This chain links TRBV28 with TRBJ2-3; TCRdb reports TRBD2, a call that lacks DNA to check it against. Sequenced: blood T cells: a sorted CD56 or NKG2C T cell subset, CD4+ or CD8+ T cells, or bulk PBMC T cells (not recorded which). CDR3 in amino acids: CASRHSGRGFTDTQYF.